In its sample, the clone carrying this TCR beta chain was seen a few times. Its antigen is unidentified. The data belong to a study of identical twins. TCRdb independently ran MiXCR on the 5' RACE reads; one entry per CDR3 protein. The sample holds over 550,000 distinct CDR3 sequences, 7% to 7.5% seen once. Overall study results and limits: With abundant cord blood beta clonotypes, insertions were fewer; memory repertoires showed no such pattern.

In addition, the sample was reused for a study of yellow fever vaccine responses in identical twins.

This receptor was obtained from a woman aged 18-30 years in good health. The sequenced sample consisted of PBMCs.

CDR3 nucleotides: TGTGCCAGCAACCTAGCGGGGTCCAACAATGAGCAGTTCTTC. Its protein product is CASNLAGSNNEQFF. The chain links TRBV12-3 or TRBV12-4 to TRBJ2-1; 9 positions agree with TRBD2. V trimming: 7 bases; J trimming: 5 bases; junction bases outside the gene matches: 6. CDR3 length: 14 amino acids.